This T cell receptor beta chain derives from a study of beta chain features in type 1 diabetes. Study-wide results and caveats: Compared with healthy donors, patients appeared to share more similar naive, central memory and regulatory TCRB repertoires.

Isolated RNA was reverse transcribed in full, so expressed TCRB transcripts were sequenced. Generated by immunoSEQ multiplex PCR, the TCRdb table keeps only in-frame clones and is missing some. The data hold some 410,000 clones, with approximately 10% observed a single time. There are 15 residues in the CDR3. From germline, CDR1 is MNHNY and CDR2 SVGAGI (reference sequence). Between the trimmed V and J ends, which lost 2 bases and 7 bases, there was a span of 14 bases. This clone was counted between two and nine times. The antigen is undetermined. The collection from each donor was one heparinised blood draw averaging about 116 mL.

The rearrangement uses TRBV6-6 and TRBJ1-4, with D unclear. The sequenced sample was naive CD4+ T cells from blood. This TCR came from a woman aged 18-35 years in good health. The CDR3 protein is CASSYGRQRGEKLFF. The CDR3 DNA is TGTGCCAGCAGTTACGGTCGGCAGCGTGGTGAAAAACTGTTTTTT.